The present T cell receptor (beta chain) was sequenced within a study of monozygotic twins with inflammatory bowel disease. The CDR3 runs 12 residues. Per the germline V gene, CDR1 is MDHEN and CDR2 is SYDVKM. UMIs with a 6-nucleotide sample barcode were added by template switching. TCRalpha and TCRbeta cDNA underwent two nested PCRs of about 15 and 9 cycles. TCRdb reprocessed the 5' RACE reads and keeps a single row for each CDR3 protein, giving no DNA. This sample's table reports roughly 140,000 distinct CDR3 sequences. A roughly 2.5 ml blood sample was drawn per donor. Whole-blood total RNA was extracted without T cell sorting.

The sequence came from a human donor with ulcerative colitis or Crohn's disease, or a healthy co-twin of an affected twin (not recorded which). The genes are TRBV28 and TRBJ2-5; no DNA is available, so the TRBD1 call from TCRdb remains unchecked. The sample was blood. CDR3 amino acids: CASSPSGETQYF. The full variable domain, completed using reference TRBV28 and TRBJ2-5, is DVKVTQSSRYLVKRTGEKVFLECVQDMDHENMFWYRQDPGLGLRLIYFSYDVKMKEKGDIPEGYSVSREKKERFSLILESASTNQTSMYLCASSPSGETQYFGPGTRLLVL.